Detailed here is one T cell receptor beta chain. The sample originates from a study of blood T cell repertoires in COVID-19. The assay was immunoSEQ multiplex PCR, and TCRdb's table has in-frame clones only and misses some. The sample shows tens of thousands of clones, about 65% of them seen only once. The TCR sequence derives from a human donor in a cohort sampled during active COVID-19. The sample comprised peripheral blood.

The CDR3 region has the DNA TGCGCCAGCAGCTTGGGATCGCAGGGAAACATTCAGTACTTC. This encodes CASSLGSQGNIQYF. V usage is TRBV5-1 and J usage is TRBJ2-4; possibly TRBD1 for D (5 bases). Germline V lookup: CDR1 SGHRS, CDR2 YFSETQ. CDR3 length equals 14 residues. Trimming shortened V by 0 bases and J by 6 bases, and 10 bases separated the two germline ends. Full variable domain (rest looked up from reference TRBV5-1 and TRBJ2-4): KAGVTQTPRYLIKTRGQQVTLSCSPISGHRSVSWYQQTPGQGLQFLFEYFSETQRNKGNFPGRFSGRQFSNSRSEMNVSTLELGDSALYLCASSLGSQGNIQYFGAGTRLSVL.